This is a list of T cell receptor beta chains from one sample in a study of blood T cell repertoires in COVID-19. Assay: immunoSEQ multiplex PCR; the TCRdb copy retains only in-frame clones and omits some. The data contain under 500,000 clones, about 90% of them singletons. The sequenced material came from PBMCs or T cells enriched from blood (not recorded which). All receptors come from a woman aged 18-35 years with acute COVID-19. The CDR3 runs from the conserved cysteine through the conserved F or W.

V: TRBV18; CDR3: CASSPGHSNYGYTF
V: TRBV18; CDR3: CASSPKEHLEYEQYF
V: TRBV4-3; CDR3: CASSQDRQGTHEQYF
V: TRBV5-4; CDR3: CASSFPGGSEGKYF
V: TRBV20-1; CDR3: CSAFSSYEQYF
V: TRBV9; CDR3: CASSSGVSGGVGETQYF
V: TRBV10-3; CDR3: CAISAAVEAQYF
V: TRBV7-2; CDR3: CASSLVTGNNEQFF
V: TRBV12-3/TRBV12-4; CDR3: CASRHLAGAFF
V: TRBV27; CDR3: CASRTTTGGNQPQHF
V: TRBV7-3; CDR3: CASSPGRGGDTDTQYF
V: TRBV7-2; CDR3: CASSSDRASNEKLFF
V: TRBV10-3; CDR3: CAISELSGAGETQYF
V: TRBV6-5; CDR3: CASSYFAQGRSYEQYF
V: TRBV19; CDR3: CASSTDRGITDTQYF
V: TRBV19; CDR3: CASSIANREYGYTF
V: TRBV7-3; CDR3: CASSFGTGSLSAGELFF
V: TRBV11-3; CDR3: CASSQLAGGYNEQFF
V: TRBV4-3; CDR3: CASSQALAGDTGELFF
V: TRBV11-2; CDR3: CASSPRLAGRTDTQYF
V: TRBV10-1; CDR3: CASSEGGTEAFF
V: TRBV7-8; CDR3: CASSYREGVNQPQHF
V: TRBV11-2; CDR3: CASSLTGWDEQFF
V: TRBV11-2; CDR3: CASGPGLAVINEQFF
V: TRBV15; CDR3: CATSRDSSYGYTF
V: TRBV19; CDR3: CASSRAGSGYTF
V: TRBV7-9; CDR3: CASSLNQGMENYGYTF
V: TRBV28; CDR3: CASSLGTGGQPQHF
V: TRBV2; CDR3: CASRAGTGVTGELFF